The clone carrying this T cell receptor beta chain occurred a few times. Its antigen is currently unknown. The sample belongs to a study of a mutant IDH1 vaccine in newly diagnosed glioma. As for the study in general: A roughly 60% male, about 40% female split and a mean age of roughly 44 years characterized treated patients.

The time point here: week 5, during vaccination. Vaccine doses each comprised 300 ug of mutant IDH1 20-mer peptide, with topical imiquimod. Assay: immunoSEQ multiplex PCR; the TCRdb copy retains only in-frame clones and omits some. The data contain some 51,000 clones, just under 80% of them singletons. V was clipped by 0 bases and J by 7 bases, with 7 bases between them. The CDR3 contains 13 residues. Germline V gene lookup returns CDR1 LGHNA and CDR2 YSLEER. The sample consisted of PBMCs, taken from a glioma patient whose treatment included an IDH1 peptide vaccine. V and J are TRBV4-3 and TRBJ1-5; D is unresolved. This sequence was found in a woman aged 40-49 years with glioma. The CDR3 is CASSQDLEQPQHF. CDR3 sequence (DNA): TGCGCCAGCAGCCAAGATCTGGAGCAGCCCCAGCATTTT.